One sample yielded the 9 T cell receptor beta chains listed below, sequenced in a study of shared clonotypes between healthy human individuals. The assay was immunoSEQ multiplex PCR, and TCRdb's table has in-frame clones only and misses some. Of roughly 2,300,000 clones detected, 85% to 95% appear once; the ten largest clones hold 0.37%. Sequencing input: naive CD4+ T cells from PBMCs. The sample's subset: CD45RA+ positively selected. Every receptor here comes from a man younger than 35 in good health. Some clones in this sample may be carry-over from other donors' samples.

The chain employs TRBV27 and TRBJ2-7; 7 nucleotides line up with TRBD1. Looked up from germline, CDR1 is MNHEY and CDR2 is SMNVEV (reference sequence). This CDR3 is 13 amino acids long. Trimming cost V 8 bases and J 2 bases; bases outside gene matches: 6. The CDR3 sequence: CASGRQGPYEQYF. The CDR3 DNA follows: TGTGCCAGCGGACGACAGGGACCCTACGAGCAGTACTTC.

With respect to this clone: This same CDR3 is encoded by further DNA sequences in the sample. V is TRBV7-3 and J is TRBJ2-5, with 8 bases lining up with TRBD1. The germline CDR1 and CDR2 sequences are SGHTA and FQGTGA. Unmatched junction bases numbered 1, after V lost 5 bases and J lost 2 bases. The CDR3 totals 13 residues. The CDR3 region is CASSRTGQETQYF. The CDR3 DNA reads TGTGCCAGCAGCCGGACAGGGCAAGAGACCCAGTACTTC.

The V and J genes are TRBV4-3 and TRBJ2-1; TRBD2 is a possible D gene (5 bases). The V end lost 1 base, the J end lost 16 bases, and 17 bases lay between the germline ends. Germline V gene sequence: CDR1 LGHNA, CDR2 YSLEER. The CDR3 has 13 residues. CDR3 sequence reads: CASSQVREGKNFF. The CDR3 nucleotides read TGCGCCAGCAGCCAAGTTCGAGAGGGTAAGAATTTCTTC.

In its sample, this clone was seen once. The gene calls are TRBV5-1 and TRBJ2-7, with 8 bases matching TRBD1. With 5 bases clipped from V and 2 bases from J, the junction kept 6 bases outside the gene matches. CDR1 and CDR2 (germline): SGHRS, YFSETQ. This CDR3 has 14 residues. The CDR3 coding sequence is TGCGCCAGCAGACGATCGGGACAGGCCTACGAGCAGTACTTC. Amino acids: CASRRSGQAYEQYF.

This chain links TRBV7-9 with TRBJ2-1; 8 positions match TRBD2. CDR1 and CDR2 from the germline V gene are SEHNR and FQNEAQ (reference sequence). The CDR3 totals 15 residues. J gave up 2 bases and V 1 base, and 1 base lay outside the gene matches. CDR3 protein: CASSLGSGTYNEQFF. CDR3 coding DNA: TGTGCCAGCAGCTTAGGTAGCGGGACCTACAATGAGCAGTTCTTC.

The chain recombines TRBV30 with TRBJ2-7; 9 nucleotides agree with TRBD2. The junction had 13 bases not matched to a gene; V was cut back by 8 bases and J by 2 bases. Germline CDR1 and CDR2: GTSNPN and SVGIG (reference sequence). The CDR3 contains 15 residues. CDR3 protein: CAHQHSGRPTYEQYF. The DNA for the CDR3 is TGTGCCCATCAACACAGCGGGAGGCCTACCTACGAGCAGTACTTC.

Comment on this clone: Sequence at one end of the junction differs from germline and may be a read error. The chain combines TRBV29-1 with TRBJ2-7; 14 positions match TRBD2. The CDR3 runs 14 residues. Germline CDR1 reads SQVTM; CDR2 reads ANQGSEA. The CDR3 sequence: CSVEGLAGGFEQYF. CDR3 DNA: TGCAGCGTCGAAGGACTAGCGGGAGGTTTTGAGCAGTACTTC.

The chain recombines TRBV28 with TRBJ1-6; D possibly corresponds to TRBD1 (6 bases). Germline V gives CDR1 MDHEN, CDR2 SYDVKM. V lost 3 bases to trimming and J lost 8 bases, with 11 bases between them. The CDR3 runs to 14 residues. CDR3 amino acids: CASSFTGKDSPLHF. CDR3 DNA: TGTGCCAGCAGTTTTACAGGGAAGGATTCACCCCTCCACTTT.

The chain is built from TRBV7-8 and TRBJ2-2, with no clear D. The length of the CDR3 is 17 residues. Germline CDR1 SGHVS, CDR2 FQNEAQ. Trimming pared 3 bases from V and 0 bases from J, leaving 14 bases between. The CDR3, as DNA: TGTGCCAGCAGCTTGAGGCTAGGGCCAACGAACACCGGGGAGCTGTTTTTT. Protein sequence: CASSLRLGPTNTGELFF.